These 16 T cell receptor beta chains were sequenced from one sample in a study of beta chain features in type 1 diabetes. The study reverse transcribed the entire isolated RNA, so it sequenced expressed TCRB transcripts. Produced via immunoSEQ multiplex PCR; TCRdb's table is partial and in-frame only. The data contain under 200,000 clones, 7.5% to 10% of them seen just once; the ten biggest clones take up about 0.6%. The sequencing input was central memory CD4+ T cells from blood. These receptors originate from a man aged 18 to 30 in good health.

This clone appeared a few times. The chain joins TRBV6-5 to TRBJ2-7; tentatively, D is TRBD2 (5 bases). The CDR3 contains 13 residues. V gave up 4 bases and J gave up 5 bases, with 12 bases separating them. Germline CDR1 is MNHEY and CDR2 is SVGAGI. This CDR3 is CASSFPGSHEQYF. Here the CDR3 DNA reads TGTGCCAGCAGTTTTCCGGGGAGCCACGAGCAGTACTTC.

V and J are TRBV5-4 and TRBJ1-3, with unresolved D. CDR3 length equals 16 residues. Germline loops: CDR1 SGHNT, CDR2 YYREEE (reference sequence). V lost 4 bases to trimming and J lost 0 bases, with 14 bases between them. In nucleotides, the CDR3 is TGTGCCAGCAGCCAAGAAAGAGTTTACTCTGGAAACACCATATATTTT. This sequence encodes CASSQERVYSGNTIYF.

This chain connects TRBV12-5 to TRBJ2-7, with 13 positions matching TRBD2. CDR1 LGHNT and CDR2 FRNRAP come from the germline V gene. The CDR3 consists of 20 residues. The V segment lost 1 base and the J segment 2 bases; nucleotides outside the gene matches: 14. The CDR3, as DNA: TGTGCTAGTGGTTTGGGCCCTCTACTACTAGCGGGAGGGTATACCTACGAGCAGTACTTC. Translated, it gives CASGLGPLLLAGGYTYEQYF.

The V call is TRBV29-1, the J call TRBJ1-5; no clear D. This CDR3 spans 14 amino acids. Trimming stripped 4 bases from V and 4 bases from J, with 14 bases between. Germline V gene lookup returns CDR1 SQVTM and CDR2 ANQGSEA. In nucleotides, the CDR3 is TGCAGCGTTGTGTACAGCGGAGGGAATCAGCCCCAGCATTTT. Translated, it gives CSVVYSGGNQPQHF.

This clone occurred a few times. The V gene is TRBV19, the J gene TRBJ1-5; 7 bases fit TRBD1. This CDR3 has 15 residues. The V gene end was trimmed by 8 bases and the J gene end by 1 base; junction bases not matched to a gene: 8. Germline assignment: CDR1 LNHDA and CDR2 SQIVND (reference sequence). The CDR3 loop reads CASGSDRASNQPQHF. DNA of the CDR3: TGTGCCAGTGGCTCCGACAGGGCAAGCAATCAGCCCCAGCATTTT.

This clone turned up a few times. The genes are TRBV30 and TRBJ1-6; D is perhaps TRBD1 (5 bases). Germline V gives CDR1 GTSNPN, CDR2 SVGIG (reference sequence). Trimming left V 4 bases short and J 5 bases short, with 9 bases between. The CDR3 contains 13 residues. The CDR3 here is CAWKDTNNSPLHF. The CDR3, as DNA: TGTGCCTGGAAGGACACGAATAATTCACCCCTCCACTTT.

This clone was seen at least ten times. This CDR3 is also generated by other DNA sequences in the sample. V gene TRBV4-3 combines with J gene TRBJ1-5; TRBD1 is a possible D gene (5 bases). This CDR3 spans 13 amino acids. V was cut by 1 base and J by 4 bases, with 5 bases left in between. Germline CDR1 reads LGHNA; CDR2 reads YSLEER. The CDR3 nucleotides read TGCGCCAGCAGCCAAGCAGGGAATCAGCCCCAGCATTTT. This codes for CASSQAGNQPQHF.

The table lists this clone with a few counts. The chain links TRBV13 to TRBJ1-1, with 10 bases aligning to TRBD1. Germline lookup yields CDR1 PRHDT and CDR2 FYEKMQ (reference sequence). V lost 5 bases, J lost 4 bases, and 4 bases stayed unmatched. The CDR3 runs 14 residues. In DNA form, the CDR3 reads TGTGCCAGCAGCCGGGACAGGGGCGGCACTGAAGCTTTCTTT. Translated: CASSRDRGGTEAFF.

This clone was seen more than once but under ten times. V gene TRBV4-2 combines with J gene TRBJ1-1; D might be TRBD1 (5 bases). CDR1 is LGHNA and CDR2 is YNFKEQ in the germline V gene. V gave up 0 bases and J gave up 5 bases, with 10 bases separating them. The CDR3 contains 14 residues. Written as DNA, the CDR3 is TGTGCCAGCAGCCAAGAATGGGGGGGGACTGAAGCTTTCTTT. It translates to CASSQEWGGTEAFF.

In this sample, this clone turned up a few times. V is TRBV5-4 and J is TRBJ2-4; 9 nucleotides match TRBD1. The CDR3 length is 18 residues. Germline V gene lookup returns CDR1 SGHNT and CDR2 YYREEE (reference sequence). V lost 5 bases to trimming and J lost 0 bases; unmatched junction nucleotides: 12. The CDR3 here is CASSQGQGRSLAKNIQYF. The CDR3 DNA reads TGTGCCAGCAGTCAAGGACAGGGGAGAAGCTTAGCCAAAAACATTCAGTACTTC.

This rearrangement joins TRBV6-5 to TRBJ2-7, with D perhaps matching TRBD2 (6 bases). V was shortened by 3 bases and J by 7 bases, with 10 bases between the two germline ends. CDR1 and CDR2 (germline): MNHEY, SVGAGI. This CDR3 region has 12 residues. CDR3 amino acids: CASSYLGREQYF. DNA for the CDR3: TGTGCCAGCAGTTATCTGGGGAGGGAGCAGTACTTC.

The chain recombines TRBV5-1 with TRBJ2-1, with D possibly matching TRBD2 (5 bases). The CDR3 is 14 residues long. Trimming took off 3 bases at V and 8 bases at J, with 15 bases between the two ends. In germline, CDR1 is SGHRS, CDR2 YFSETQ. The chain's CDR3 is CASSSRENSDEQFF. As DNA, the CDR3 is TGCGCCAGCAGCTCCCGAGAGAATAGCGATGAGCAGTTCTTC.

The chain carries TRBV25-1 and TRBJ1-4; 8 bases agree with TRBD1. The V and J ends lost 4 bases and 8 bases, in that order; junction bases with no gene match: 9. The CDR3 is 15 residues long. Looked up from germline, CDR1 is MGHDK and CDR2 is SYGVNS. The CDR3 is CASSASTGAEEKLFF. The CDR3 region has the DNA TGTGCCAGCAGTGCATCGACAGGGGCGGAGGAAAAACTGTTTTTT.

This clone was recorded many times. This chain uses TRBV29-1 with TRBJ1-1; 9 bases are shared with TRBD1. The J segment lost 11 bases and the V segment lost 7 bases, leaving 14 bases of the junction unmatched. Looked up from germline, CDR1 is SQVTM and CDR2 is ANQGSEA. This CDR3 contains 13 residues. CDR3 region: CSGQGQGYVDAFF. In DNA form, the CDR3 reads TGCAGCGGGCAAGGACAGGGGTATGTGGATGCTTTCTTT.

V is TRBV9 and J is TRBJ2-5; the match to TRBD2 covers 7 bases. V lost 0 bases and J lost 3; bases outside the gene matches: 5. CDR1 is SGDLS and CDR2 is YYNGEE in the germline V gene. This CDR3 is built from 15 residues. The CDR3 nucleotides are TGTGCCAGCAGCGTAGGTCCCCTAGCGGAAGAGACCCAGTACTTC. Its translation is CASSVGPLAEETQYF.

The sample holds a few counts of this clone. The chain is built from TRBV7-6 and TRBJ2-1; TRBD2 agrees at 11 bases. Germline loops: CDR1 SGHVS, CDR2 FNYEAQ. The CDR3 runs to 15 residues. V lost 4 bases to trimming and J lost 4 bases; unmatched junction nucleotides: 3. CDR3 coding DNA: TGTGCCAGCAGCTCCACTAGCGGGAGTTACAATGAGCAGTTCTTC. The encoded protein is CASSSTSGSYNEQFF.